Included here is one T cell receptor (beta chain) sequence, with context. Its specificity is unknown. This record belongs to a study of T-cell memory formation after mild COVID-19. Study outcomes and limitations: Clones shrinking from day 15 to 85 showed even CD4/CD8 mixes; later expanders tilted CD4+.

Constant-segment-primed 5'RACE gave TCR alpha and TCR beta cDNA libraries with sample barcodes and UMIs. Each CDR3 protein is one row after TCRdb ran MiXCR on the 5' RACE reads. The sample has about 250,000 distinct CDR3 sequences, about 15% seen once. This CDR3 contains 15 residues. The germline V gene encodes CDR1 ENHRY and CDR2 SYGVKD. Trimming removed 6 bases from V and 3 bases from J, with 17 bases in between. The J gene is TRBJ1-1, the V gene TRBV10-3; TRBD1 might be the D (5 bases). The receptor was derived from a man aged 18-30 years who had mild COVID-19 (a few samples of this study predate the infection). Cell type and time point are not known. Sequenced: PBMCs or a T cell subset sorted from them (not recorded which). The CDR3 loop reads CAIRRGGTGDTEAFF. The CDR3 bases are TGTGCCATCAGGAGGGGCGGGACGGGGGACACTGAAGCTTTCTTT.